The sequence of this TCR beta chain was determined in a study of blood T cell repertoires in COVID-19. This CDR3 has 13 amino acids. Germline CDR1 MNHEY, CDR2 SVGAGI. The V and J ends lost 6 bases and 4 bases, in that order; junction bases with no gene match: 3. The repertoire was sequenced with immunoSEQ multiplex PCR; TCRdb's copy has only in-frame clones and lacks some. Altogether hundreds of thousands of clones are present, nearly 85% being singletons, with the ten largest covering 1.3%. The J gene is TRBJ2-1, the V gene TRBV6-5, with 7 nucleotides matching TRBD1. The sequence was collected from a young woman with COVID-19, enrolled during active disease. Sequenced input: peripheral blood. The CDR3 here is CASRPGQYNEQFF. Written as DNA, the CDR3 is TGTGCCAGCAGGCCGGGACAGTACAATGAGCAGTTCTTC.